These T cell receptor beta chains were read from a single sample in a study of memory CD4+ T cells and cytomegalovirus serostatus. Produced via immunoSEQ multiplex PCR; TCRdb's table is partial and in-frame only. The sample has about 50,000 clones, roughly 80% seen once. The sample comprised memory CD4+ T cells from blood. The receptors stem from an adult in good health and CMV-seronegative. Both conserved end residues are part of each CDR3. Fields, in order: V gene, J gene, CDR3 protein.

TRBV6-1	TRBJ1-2	CASSESQDTYGYTF
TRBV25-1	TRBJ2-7	CASSEYLGPGEQYF
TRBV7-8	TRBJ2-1	CASSAERLPSYNEQFF
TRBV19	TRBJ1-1	CASSIPGNTEAFF
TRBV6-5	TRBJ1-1	CASSYGVMNTEAFF
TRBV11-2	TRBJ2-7	CASSLAPQGIYEQYF
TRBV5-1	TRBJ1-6	CASSLGRTLSSYNSPLHF
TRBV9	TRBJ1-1	CASSVMRDTEAFF
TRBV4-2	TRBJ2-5	CASSQVSQETQYF
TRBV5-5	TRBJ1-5	CASSTLDSNQPQHF
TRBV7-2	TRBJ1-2	CASSLGAGQATYGYTF
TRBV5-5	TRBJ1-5	CASSPGQNNQPQHF
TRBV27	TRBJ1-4	CASSWTGGNEKLFF
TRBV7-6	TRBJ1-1	CASSLYGTGNTEAFF
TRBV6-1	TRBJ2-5	CAVDPGVSQETQYF
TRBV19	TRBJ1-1	CASSIDFGGSWNTEAFF
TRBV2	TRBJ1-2	CASSVVVGYGYTF
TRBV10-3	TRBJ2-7	CAISEPGQGAYEQYF
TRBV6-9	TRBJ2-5	CASTLSGTVQETQYF
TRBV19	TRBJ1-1	CASSIDRAGGTEAFF
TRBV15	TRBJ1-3	CATSSLTVSGNTIYF
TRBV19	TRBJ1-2	CASSPVGQIIYGYTF
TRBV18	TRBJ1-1	CASSPTGRDTEAFF
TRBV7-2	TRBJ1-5	CASSERDRGLSQPQHF
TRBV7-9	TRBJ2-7	CASRNDLGSNEQYF
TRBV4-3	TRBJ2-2	CASSPGRENKHGELFF
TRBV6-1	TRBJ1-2	CASIIDRAAYGYTF
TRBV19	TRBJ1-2	CASSIPSDRYGYTF
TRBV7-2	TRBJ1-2	CASSRDGTYDGYTF
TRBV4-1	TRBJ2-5	CASSQFRGRWETQYF
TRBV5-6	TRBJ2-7	CASSTQTSGGAPYEQYF
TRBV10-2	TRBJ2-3	CASSVSGRGGGSNTQYF
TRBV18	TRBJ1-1	CASSPRARTEAFF
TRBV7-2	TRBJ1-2	CASSLARYYGYTF
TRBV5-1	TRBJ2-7	CASSPDASSYEQYF